Following are 12 T cell receptor beta chains from one sample sequenced in a study of blood T cell repertoires in COVID-19 (dated by TCRdb to 2018 to 2020). Library preparation was by the immunoSEQ multiplex PCR assay. This is the immuneACCESS table as TCRdb keeps it, with only in-frame sequences that have V and J called. A part of the clones is gone; compared with another copy, unresolved V genes explain less than half, and the rest is unexplained. The sample data list some 74,000 clones, and more than 80% of these were observed just once. The top ten constitute roughly 4.8% of the sample. The specimen sequenced was peripheral blood. These receptors were taken from an elderly woman with active or convalescent COVID-19.

The chain couples TRBV6-5 to TRBJ2-1, with 12 bases lining up with TRBD2. The CDR3 contains 15 residues. Trimming removed 6 bases from V and 10 bases from J; junction bases left unmatched: 10. CDR1 MNHEY and CDR2 SVGAGI come from the germline V gene. Here the CDR3 DNA reads TGTGCCAGCAGGTCCACTAGCGGGAGGCAAAAAGAGCAGTTCTTC. Amino acid sequence: CASRSTSGRQKEQFF.

The chain combines TRBV28 with TRBJ2-3; 7 nucleotides align to TRBD1. CDR1 is MDHEN and CDR2 is SYDVKM in the germline V gene. The CDR3 extends over 17 amino acids. After removal of 5 bases from V and 2 bases from J, the junction contained 13 bases not matched to a gene. The CDR3 reads CASSPGQVGVDTDTQYF. In nucleotides, the CDR3 is TGTGCCAGCAGTCCTGGACAGGTAGGGGTCGACACAGATACGCAGTATTTT.

This clone was observed a handful of times. This chain joins TRBV2 and TRBJ2-7, with 11 bases that match TRBD2. Germline V gene data show CDR1 as SNHLY and CDR2 as FYNNEI. CDR3 length equals 16 residues. J was trimmed by 5 bases and V by 6 bases; bases with no gene match: 12. The CDR3 sequence: CASSPVFSGRVHEQYF. CDR3 sequence (DNA): TGTGCCAGCAGCCCGGTTTTTAGCGGGAGGGTCCACGAGCAGTACTTC.

This sequence joins TRBV28 and TRBJ1-6; 8 bases match TRBD1. Looked up from germline, CDR1 is MDHEN and CDR2 is SYDVKM. The CDR3 has 15 amino acids. V shed 8 bases and J 1 base; nucleotides not matched to a gene: 4. The CDR3 nucleotides read TGTGCCAGCGACAGGGGCGGGTCCTATAATTCACCCCTCCACTTT. Its translation is CASDRGGSYNSPLHF.

This chain joins TRBV11-3 and TRBJ2-1; 13 nucleotides agree with TRBD2. The V segment lost 7 bases and the J segment 3 bases; nucleotides outside the gene matches: 9. The CDR3 loop spans 17 amino acids. Germline CDR1 reads SGHNT; CDR2 reads YENEEA. CDR3 sequence: CASTVIRLAGGYNEQFF. In DNA form, the CDR3 reads TGTGCCAGCACCGTGATAAGACTAGCGGGAGGCTACAATGAGCAGTTCTTC.

The V call is TRBV4-3, the J call TRBJ1-1; 7 bases align to TRBD1. J lost 4 bases, V lost 0 bases, and 11 bases had no gene match. Germline loops: CDR1 LGHNA, CDR2 YSLEER. CDR3 length: 17 amino acids. The CDR3 DNA sequence: TGCGCCAGCAGCCAAGATCGCCCGGGGGCAGGGGGCACTGAAGCTTTCTTT. As protein: CASSQDRPGAGGTEAFF.

CDR3 region: CASSLGGFTGANVLTF. The CDR3 DNA reads TGCGCCAGCAGCCTGGGAGGGTTCACTGGGGCCAACGTCCTGACTTTC. V gene TRBV5-1 combines with J gene TRBJ2-6, with 7 bases fitting TRBD2. The CDR3 loop spans 16 amino acids. Trimming at V came to 4 bases and at J to 2 bases, leaving 6 bases not matched to a gene. The germline gives CDR1 SGHRS, CDR2 YFSETQ.

The V and J genes are TRBV11-2 and TRBJ1-2; D uncertain. Trimming left V 1 base short and J 6 bases short, with 12 bases between. Germline CDR1 reads SGHAT; CDR2 reads FQNNGV. This CDR3 region has 14 residues. The CDR3 DNA is TGTGCCAGCAGCTTAGGAGGCAGCTTGGATGGCTACACCTTC. Translation: CASSLGGSLDGYTF. The full variable domain, with the rest looked up from reference TRBV11-2 and TRBJ1-2, is EAGVAQSPRYKIIEKRQSVAFWCNPISGHATLYWYQQILGQGPKLLIQFQNNGVVDDSQLPKDRFSAERLKGVDSTLKIQPAKLEDSAVYLCASSLGGSLDGYTFGSGTRLTVV.

The V call is TRBV27, the J call TRBJ1-2, with 7 bases that match TRBD1. With V trimmed by 6 bases and J by 5 bases, 3 bases remained unmatched. The CDR3 is 12 amino acids. Germline CDR1 reads MNHEY; CDR2 reads SMNVEV (reference sequence). The CDR3 DNA is TGTGCCAGCAGCCGACAGGGTTATGGCTACACCTTC. Amino acids: CASSRQGYGYTF.

The chain couples TRBV3-1 (or the pseudogene TRBV3-2) to TRBJ1-1; D gene ambiguous. This CDR3 has 12 residues. Trimming took off 5 bases at V and 5 bases at J, with 9 bases between the two ends. CDR1 is LGHDT and CDR2 is YNNKEL in the germline V gene (reference sequence). The CDR3 DNA follows: TGTGCCAGCAGCTTTCGGGGAACTGAAGCTTTCTTT. Translated: CASSFRGTEAFF.

The sample holds one count of this clone. The genes are TRBV12-5 and TRBJ1-5; TRBD1 aligns across 7 bases. Germline V gene lookup returns CDR1 LGHNT and CDR2 FRNRAP. With V trimmed by 0 bases and J by 0 bases, 11 bases remained unmatched. This CDR3 has 19 residues. The CDR3 DNA is TGTGCTAGTGGTTTGGTAATAGGACAGGCAGACAATAGCAATCAGCCCCAGCATTTT. It translates to CASGLVIGQADNSNQPQHF.

V and J are TRBV9 and TRBJ2-1; D is possibly TRBD1 (5 bases). Trimming cost V 1 base and J 4 bases, with 12 bases left between them. The length of the CDR3 is 15 residues. Germline loops: CDR1 SGDLS, CDR2 YYNGEE. CDR3 in amino acids: CASSVRAGIYNEQFF. In DNA, the CDR3 is TGTGCCAGCAGCGTACGGGCAGGGATATACAATGAGCAGTTCTTC.